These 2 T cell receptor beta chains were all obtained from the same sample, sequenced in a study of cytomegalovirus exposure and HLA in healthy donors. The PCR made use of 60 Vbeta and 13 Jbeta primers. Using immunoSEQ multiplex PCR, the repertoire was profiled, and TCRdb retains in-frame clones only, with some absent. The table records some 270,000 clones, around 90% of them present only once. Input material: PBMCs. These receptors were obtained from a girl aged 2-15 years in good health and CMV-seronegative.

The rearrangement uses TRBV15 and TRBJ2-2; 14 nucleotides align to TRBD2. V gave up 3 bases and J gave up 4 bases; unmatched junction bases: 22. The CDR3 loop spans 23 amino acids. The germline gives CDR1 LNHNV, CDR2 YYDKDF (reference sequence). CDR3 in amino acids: CATSRLGGGPGTSGSRGTGELFF. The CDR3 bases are TGTGCCACCAGCAGGCTTGGGGGAGGACCCGGGACTAGCGGGAGTCGGGGCACCGGGGAGCTGTTTTTT.

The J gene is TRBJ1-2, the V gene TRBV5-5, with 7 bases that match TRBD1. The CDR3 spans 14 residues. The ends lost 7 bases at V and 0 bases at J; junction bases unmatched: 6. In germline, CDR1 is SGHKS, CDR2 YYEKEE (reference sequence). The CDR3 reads CASLSGTANYGYTF. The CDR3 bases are TGTGCCAGCCTGTCCGGGACAGCTAACTATGGCTACACCTTC.